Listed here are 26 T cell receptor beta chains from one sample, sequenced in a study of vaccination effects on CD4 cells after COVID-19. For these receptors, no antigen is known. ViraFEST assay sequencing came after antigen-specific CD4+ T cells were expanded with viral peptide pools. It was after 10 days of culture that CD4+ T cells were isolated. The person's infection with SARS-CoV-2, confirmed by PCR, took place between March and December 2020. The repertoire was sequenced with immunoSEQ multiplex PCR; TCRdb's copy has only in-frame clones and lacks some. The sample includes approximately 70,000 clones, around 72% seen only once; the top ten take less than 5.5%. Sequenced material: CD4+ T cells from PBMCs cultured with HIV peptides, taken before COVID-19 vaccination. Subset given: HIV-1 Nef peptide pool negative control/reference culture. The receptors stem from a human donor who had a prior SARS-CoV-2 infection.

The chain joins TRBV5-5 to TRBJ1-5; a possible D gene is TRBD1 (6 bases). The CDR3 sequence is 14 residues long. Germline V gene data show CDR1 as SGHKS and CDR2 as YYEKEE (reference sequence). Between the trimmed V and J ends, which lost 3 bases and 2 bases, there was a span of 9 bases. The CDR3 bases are TGTGCCAGCAGCTCCGGGGGCGGCAATCAGCCCCAGCATTTT. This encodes CASSSGGGNQPQHF.

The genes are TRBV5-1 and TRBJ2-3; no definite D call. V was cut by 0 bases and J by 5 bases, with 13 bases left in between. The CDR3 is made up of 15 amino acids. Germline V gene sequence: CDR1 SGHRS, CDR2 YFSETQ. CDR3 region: CASSLALSRQDTQYF. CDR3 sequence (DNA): TGCGCCAGCAGCTTGGCCTTGTCTCGTCAAGATACGCAGTATTTT.

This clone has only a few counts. The CDR3 reads CASSQVLGGGSSYEQYF. CDR3 sequence (DNA): TGTGCCAGCAGCCAAGTCCTTGGCGGGGGAAGCTCCTACGAGCAGTACTTC. The rearrangement joins TRBV3-1 (or the pseudogene TRBV3-2) to TRBJ2-7; 7 nucleotides match TRBD2. The CDR3 loop spans 17 amino acids. The germline gives CDR1 LGHDT, CDR2 YNNKEL (reference sequence). With V trimmed by 1 base and J by 0 bases, 9 bases remained unmatched.

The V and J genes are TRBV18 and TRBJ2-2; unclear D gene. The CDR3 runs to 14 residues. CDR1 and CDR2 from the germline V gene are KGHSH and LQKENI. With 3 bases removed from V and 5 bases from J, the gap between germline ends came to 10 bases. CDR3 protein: CASSPPLGTGELFF. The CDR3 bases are TGTGCCAGCTCACCGCCCCTTGGGACCGGGGAGCTGTTTTTT. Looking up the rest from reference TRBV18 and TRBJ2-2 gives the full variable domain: NAGVMQNPRHLVRRRGQEARLRCSPMKGHSHVYWYRQLPEEGLKFMVYLQKENIIDESGMPKERFSAEFPKEGPSILRIQQVVRGDSAAYFCASSPPLGTGELFFGEGSRLTVL.

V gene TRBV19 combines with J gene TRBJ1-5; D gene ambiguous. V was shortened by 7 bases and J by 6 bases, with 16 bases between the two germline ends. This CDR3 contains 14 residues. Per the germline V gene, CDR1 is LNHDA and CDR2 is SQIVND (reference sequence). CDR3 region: CASTPSVGPQPQHF. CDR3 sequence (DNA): TGTGCCAGTACTCCGTCGGTTGGGCCTCAGCCCCAGCATTTT.

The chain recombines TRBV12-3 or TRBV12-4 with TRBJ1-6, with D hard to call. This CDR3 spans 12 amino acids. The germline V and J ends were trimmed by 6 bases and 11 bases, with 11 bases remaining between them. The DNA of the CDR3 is TGTGCCAGCAGCCCCTCGACGGCACCCCTCCACTTT. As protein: CASSPSTAPLHF.

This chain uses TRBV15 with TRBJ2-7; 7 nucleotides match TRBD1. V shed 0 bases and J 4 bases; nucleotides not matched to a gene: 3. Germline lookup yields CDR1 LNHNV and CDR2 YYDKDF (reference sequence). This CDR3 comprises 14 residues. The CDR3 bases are TGTGCCACCAGCAGAGATACAGGGGAGTACGAGCAGTACTTC. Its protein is CATSRDTGEYEQYF.

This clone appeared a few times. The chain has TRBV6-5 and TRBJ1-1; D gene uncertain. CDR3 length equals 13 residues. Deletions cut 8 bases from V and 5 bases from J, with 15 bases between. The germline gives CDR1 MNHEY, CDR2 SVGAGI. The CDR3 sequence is CASGSRFGTEAFF. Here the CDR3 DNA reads TGTGCCAGCGGGTCGAGGTTTGGGACTGAAGCTTTCTTT.

CDR3 residues: CASSQTGGLYEQYF. The CDR3 DNA reads as TGCGCCAGCAGCCAAACAGGGGGCCTCTACGAGCAGTACTTC. J is TRBJ2-7 and V is TRBV5-1; 9 bases align to TRBD1. Germline CDR1 and CDR2: SGHRS and YFSETQ. The CDR3 covers 14 residues. J lost 3 bases, V lost 4 bases, and 5 bases had no gene match.

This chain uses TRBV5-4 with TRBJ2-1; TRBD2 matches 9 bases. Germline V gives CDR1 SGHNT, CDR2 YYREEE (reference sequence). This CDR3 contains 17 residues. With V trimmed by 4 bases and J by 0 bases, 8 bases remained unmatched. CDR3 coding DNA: TGTGCCAGCAGCGTAGCGGGGGATACTAGCTCCTACAATGAGCAGTTCTTC. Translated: CASSVAGDTSSYNEQFF. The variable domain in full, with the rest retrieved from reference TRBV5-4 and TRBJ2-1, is ETGVTQSPTHLIKTRGQQVTLRCSSQSGHNTVSWYQQALGQGPQFIFQYYREEENGRGNFPPRFSGLQFPNYSSELNVNALELDDSALYLCASSVAGDTSSYNEQFFGPGTRLTVL.

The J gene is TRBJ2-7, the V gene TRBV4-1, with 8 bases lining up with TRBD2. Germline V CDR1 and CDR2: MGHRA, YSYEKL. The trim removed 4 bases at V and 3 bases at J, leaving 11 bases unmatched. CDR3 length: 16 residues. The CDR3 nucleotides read TGCGCCAGCAGCCGCCTAGCTAGCGGGCTTAGCTACGAGCAGTACTTC. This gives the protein CASSRLASGLSYEQYF.

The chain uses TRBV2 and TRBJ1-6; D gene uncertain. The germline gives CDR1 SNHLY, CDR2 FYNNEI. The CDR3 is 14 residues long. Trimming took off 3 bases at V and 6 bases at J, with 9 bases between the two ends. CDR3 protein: CASSDRVRNSPLHF. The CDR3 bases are TGTGCCAGCAGTGATAGGGTCCGTAATTCACCCCTCCACTTT.

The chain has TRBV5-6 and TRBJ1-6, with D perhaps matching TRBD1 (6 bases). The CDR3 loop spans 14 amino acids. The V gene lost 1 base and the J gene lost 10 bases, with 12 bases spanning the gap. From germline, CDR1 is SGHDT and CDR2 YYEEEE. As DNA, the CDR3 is TGTGCCAGCAGCTTGAGGGGGGGGCAGTCACCCCTCCACTTT. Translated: CASSLRGGQSPLHF.

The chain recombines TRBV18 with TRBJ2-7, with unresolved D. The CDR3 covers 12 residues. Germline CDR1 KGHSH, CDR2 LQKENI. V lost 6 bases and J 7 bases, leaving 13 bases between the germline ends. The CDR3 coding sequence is TGTGCCAGCTCCGCGGCAGGTCGAGAGCAGTACTTC. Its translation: CASSAAGREQYF.

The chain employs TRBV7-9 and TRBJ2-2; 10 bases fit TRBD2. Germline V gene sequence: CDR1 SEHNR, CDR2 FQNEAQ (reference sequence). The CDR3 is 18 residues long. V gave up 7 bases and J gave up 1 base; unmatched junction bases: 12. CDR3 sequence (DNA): TGTGCCAGCACCAAGAAAGCTAGCGGGAGTTGGAACACCGGGGAGCTGTTTTTT. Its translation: CASTKKASGSWNTGELFF.

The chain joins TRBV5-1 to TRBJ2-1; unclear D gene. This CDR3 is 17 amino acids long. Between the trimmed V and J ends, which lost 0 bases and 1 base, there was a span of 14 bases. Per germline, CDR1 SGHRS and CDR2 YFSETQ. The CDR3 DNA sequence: TGCGCCAGCAGCTTGGTCGAAGGGCCTTCTTCCTACAATGAGCAGTTCTTC. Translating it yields CASSLVEGPSSYNEQFF.

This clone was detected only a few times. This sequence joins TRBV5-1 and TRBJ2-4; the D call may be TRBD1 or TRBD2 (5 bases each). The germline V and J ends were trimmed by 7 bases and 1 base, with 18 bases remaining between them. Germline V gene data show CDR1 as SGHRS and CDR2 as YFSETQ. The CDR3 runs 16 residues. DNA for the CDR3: TGCGCCAGCTCCGGGTGGGGGATGGGTGCCAAAAACATTCAGTACTTC. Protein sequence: CASSGWGMGAKNIQYF.

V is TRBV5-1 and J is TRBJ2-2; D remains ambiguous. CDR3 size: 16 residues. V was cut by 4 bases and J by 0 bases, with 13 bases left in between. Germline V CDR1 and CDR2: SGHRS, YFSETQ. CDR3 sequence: CASSMTVQANTGELFF. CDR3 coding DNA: TGCGCCAGCAGCATGACGGTTCAGGCGAACACCGGGGAGCTGTTTTTT.

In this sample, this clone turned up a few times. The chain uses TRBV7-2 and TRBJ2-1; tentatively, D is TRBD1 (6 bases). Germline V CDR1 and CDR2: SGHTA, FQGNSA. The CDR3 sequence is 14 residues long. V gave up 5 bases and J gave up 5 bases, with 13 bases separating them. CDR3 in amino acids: CASSSTGWDNEQFF. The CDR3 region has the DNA TGTGCCAGCAGCAGCACAGGGTGGGACAATGAGCAGTTCTTC.

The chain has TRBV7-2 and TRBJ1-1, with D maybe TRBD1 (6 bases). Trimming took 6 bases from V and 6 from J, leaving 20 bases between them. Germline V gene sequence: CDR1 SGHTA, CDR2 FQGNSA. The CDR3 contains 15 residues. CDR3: CASRGALWRSAEAFF. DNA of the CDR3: TGTGCCAGCAGGGGGGCCCTTTGGAGAAGCGCTGAAGCTTTCTTT.

CDR3 in DNA: TGTGCCAGCAGTCCCCATACCCAGTCTTTTGAAGCTTTCTTT. Its protein is CASSPHTQSFEAFF. V usage is TRBV6-5 and J usage is TRBJ1-1; no firm D call. This CDR3 spans 14 amino acids. Germline V gene lookup returns CDR1 MNHEY and CDR2 SVGAGI. Trimming cost V 5 bases and J 7 bases, with 17 bases left between them.

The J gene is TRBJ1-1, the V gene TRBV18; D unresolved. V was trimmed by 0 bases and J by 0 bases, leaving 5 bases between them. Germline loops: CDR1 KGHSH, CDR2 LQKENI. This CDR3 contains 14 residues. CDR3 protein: CASSPPTLNTEAFF. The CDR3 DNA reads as TGTGCCAGCTCACCACCCACCTTGAACACTGAAGCTTTCTTT.

CDR3 nucleotide sequence: TGCGCCAGCAGTCCAAAGCGGGCTATTAGCAATCAGCCCCAGCATTTT. This codes for CASSPKRAISNQPQHF. V usage is TRBV23-1 and J usage is TRBJ1-5; no clear D. TRBV23-1 is an ORF, with its function uncertain. The CDR3 is 16 amino acids. Trimming took off 4 bases at V and 0 bases at J, with 13 bases between the two ends.

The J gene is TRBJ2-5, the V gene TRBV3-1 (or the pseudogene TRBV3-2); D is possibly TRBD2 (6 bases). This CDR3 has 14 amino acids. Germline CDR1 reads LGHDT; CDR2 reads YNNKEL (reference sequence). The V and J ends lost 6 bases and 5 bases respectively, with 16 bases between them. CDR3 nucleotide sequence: TGTGCCAGCAGAGGGACTGACTCCGGGGAGACCCAGTACTTC. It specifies CASRGTDSGETQYF.

The CDR3 region is CAWNPLGGEETQYF. For the CDR3, the DNA is TGTGCCTGGAACCCCCTCGGGGGGGAGGAGACCCAGTACTTC. The chain links TRBV30 to TRBJ2-5, with TRBD2 matching 8 bases. CDR1 and CDR2 (germline): GTSNPN, SVGIG (reference sequence). This CDR3 is built from 14 residues. With 4 bases clipped from V and 5 bases from J, the junction kept 9 bases outside the gene matches.

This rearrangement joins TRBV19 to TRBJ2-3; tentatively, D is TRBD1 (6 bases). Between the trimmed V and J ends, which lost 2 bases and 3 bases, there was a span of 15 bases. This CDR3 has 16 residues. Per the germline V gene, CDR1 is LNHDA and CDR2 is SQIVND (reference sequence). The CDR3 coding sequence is TGTGCCAGTAGTATAAGGTTGGGCCAGGGGACAGATACGCAGTATTTT. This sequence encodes CASSIRLGQGTDTQYF.